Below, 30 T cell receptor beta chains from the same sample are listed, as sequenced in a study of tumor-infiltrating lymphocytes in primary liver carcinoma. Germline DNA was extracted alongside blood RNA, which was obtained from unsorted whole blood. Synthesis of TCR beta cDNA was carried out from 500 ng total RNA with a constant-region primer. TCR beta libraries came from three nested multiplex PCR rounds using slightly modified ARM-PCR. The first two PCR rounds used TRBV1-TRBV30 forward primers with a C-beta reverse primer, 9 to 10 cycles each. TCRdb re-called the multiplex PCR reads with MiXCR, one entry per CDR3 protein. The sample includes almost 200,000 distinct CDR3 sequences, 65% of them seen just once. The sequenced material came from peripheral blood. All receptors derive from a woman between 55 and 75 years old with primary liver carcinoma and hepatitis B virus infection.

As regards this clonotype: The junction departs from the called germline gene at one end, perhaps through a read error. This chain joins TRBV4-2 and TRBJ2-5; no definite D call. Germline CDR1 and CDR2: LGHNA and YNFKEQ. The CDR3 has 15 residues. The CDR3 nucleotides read TGTGCCGGCAGCCCCCAAGGTCGCCAGGCTTGGATCCAATACTTC. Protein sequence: CAGSPQGRQAWIQYF.

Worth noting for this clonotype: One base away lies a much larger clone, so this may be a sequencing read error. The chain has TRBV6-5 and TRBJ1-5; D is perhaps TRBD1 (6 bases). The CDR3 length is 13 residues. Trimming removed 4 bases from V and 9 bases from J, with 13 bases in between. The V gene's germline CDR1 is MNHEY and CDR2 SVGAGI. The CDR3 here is CASSSEGGSPQHF. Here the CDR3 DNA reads TGTGCCAGCAGTTCAGAGGGGGGATCGCCCCAGCATTTT.

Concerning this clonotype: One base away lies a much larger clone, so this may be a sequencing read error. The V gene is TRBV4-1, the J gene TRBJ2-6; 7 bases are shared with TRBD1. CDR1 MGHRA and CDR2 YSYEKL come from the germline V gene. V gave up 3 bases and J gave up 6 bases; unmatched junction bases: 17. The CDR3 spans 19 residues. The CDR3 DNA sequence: TGCGCCAGCAGCCATTTTCCAGCGTCTACAGGGGCTGAGGCCAACGTCCTGACTTTC. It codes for CASSHFPASTGAEANVLTF.

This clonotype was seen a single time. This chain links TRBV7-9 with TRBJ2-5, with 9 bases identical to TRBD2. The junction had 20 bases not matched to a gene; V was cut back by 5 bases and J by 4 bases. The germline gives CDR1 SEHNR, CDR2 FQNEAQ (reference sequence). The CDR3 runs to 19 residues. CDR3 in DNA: TGTGCCAGCAGCCAACTTCGACTAGCGGAAAGGGGAGGAGGAGAGACCCAGTACTTC. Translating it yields CASSQLRLAERGGGETQYF.

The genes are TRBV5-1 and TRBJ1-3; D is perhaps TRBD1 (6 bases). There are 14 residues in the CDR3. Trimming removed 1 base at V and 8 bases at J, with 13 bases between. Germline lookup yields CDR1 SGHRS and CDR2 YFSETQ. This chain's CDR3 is CASSLLTRGDTIYF. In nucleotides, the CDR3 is TGCGCCAGCAGCTTGCTGACTAGGGGGGACACCATATATTTT.

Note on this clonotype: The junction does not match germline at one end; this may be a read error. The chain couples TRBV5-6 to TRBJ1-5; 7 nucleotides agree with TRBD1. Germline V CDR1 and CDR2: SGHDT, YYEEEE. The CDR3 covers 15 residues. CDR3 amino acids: CVSGLADREGQPQHF. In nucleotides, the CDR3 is TGTGTCAGCGGCTTGGCCGACAGGGAGGGTCAGCCCCAGCATTTT. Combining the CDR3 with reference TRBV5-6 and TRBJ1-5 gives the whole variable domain DAGVTQSPTHLIKTRGQQVTLRCSPKSGHDTVSWYQQALGQGPQFIFQYYEEEERQRGNFPDRFSGHQFPNYSSELNVNALLLGDSALYLCVSGLADREGQPQHFGDGTRLSIL.

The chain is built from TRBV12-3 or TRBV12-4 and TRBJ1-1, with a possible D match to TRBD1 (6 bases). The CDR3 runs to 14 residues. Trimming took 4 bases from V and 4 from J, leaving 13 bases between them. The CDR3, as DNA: TGTGCCAGCAGTTGGGAGGGGGGAATCACTGAAGCTTTCTTT. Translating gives CASSWEGGITEAFF.

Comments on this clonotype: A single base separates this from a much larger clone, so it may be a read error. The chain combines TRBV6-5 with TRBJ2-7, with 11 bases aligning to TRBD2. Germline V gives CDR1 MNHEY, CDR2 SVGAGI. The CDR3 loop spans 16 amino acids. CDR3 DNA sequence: TGTTCCAGCCGCTCCAAGAGGGGGACTAGCGGCTACGAGCAGTACTTC. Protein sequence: CSSRSKRGTSGYEQYF.

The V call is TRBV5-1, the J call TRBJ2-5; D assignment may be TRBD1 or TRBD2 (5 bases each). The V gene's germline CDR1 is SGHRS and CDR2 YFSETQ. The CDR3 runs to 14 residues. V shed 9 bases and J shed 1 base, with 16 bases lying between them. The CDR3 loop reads CAILPGAGQETQYF. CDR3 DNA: TGCGCCATCCTCCCCGGGGCAGGCCAAGAGACCCAGTACTTC.

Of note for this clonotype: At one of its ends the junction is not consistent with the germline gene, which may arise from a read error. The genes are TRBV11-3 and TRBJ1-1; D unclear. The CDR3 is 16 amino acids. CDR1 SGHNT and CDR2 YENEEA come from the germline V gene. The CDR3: CVSSLIGECRNTEAFF. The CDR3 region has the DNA TGTGTCAGCAGCTTAATCGGGGAGTGCCGGAACACTGAAGCTTTCTTT.

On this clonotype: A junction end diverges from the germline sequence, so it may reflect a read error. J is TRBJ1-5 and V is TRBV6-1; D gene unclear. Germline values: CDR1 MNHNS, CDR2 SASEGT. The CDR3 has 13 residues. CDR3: CANNAGRGQPQHF. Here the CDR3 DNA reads TGTGCCAACAATGCAGGTCGGGGTCAGCCCCAGCACTTT.

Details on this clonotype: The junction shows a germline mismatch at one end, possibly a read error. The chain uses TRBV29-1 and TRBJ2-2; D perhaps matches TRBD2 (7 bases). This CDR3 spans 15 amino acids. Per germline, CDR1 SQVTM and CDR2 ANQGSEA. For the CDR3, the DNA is TGCACCGTTGAATCGGGGGGCGCCAGCACCGGGGAGCTGTTTTTT. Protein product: CTVESGGASTGELFF.

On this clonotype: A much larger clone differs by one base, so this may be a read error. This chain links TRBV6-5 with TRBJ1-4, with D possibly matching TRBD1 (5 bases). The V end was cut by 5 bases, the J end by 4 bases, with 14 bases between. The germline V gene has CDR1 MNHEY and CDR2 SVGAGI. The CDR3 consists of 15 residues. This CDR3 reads CASSLERDRNEKLFF. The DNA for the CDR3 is TGTGCCAGCAGTCTCGAAAGGGACCGTAATGAAAAACTGTTTTTT.

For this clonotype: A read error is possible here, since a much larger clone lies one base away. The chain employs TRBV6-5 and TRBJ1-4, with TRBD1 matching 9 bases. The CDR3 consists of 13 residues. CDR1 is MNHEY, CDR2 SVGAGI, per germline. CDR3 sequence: CARRGQGGEKLFF. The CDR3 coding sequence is TGTGCCCGCAGGGGACAGGGTGGTGAAAAACTGTTTTTT.

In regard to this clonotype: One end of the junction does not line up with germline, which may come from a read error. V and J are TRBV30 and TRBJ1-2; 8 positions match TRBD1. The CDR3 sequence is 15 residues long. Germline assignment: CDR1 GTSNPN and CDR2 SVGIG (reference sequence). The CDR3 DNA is TGTGCCTCACCCCTCGCAGGGGGCCTAAACTATGGTTACACCTTC. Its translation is CASPLAGGLNYGYTF.

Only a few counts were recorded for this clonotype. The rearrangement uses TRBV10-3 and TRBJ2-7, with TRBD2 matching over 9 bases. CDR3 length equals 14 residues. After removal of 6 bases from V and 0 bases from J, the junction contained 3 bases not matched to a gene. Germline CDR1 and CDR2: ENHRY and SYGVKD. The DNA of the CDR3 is TGTGCCATCAGCTATAGCGGGAGCTCCTACGAGCAGTACTTC. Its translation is CAISYSGSSYEQYF.

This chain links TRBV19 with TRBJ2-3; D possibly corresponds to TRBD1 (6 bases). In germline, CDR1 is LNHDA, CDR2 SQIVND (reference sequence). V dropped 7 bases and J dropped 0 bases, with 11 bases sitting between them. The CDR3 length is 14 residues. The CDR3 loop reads CASKGQTSTDTQYF. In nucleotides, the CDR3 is TGTGCCAGTAAAGGACAGACTAGCACAGATACGCAGTATTTT.

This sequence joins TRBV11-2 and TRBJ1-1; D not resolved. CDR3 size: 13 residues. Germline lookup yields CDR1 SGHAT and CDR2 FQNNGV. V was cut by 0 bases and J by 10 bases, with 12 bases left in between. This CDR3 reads CASSLERAWRAFF. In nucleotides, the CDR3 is TGTGCCAGCAGCTTAGAGCGGGCGTGGCGAGCTTTCTTT.

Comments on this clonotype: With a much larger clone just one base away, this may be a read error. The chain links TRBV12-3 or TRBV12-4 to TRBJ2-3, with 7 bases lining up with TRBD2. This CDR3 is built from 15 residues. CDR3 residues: CASSPSGGGIDRQYF. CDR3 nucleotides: TGTGCCAGCAGCCCTTCTGGGGGGGGGATAGATAGGCAGTATTTT.

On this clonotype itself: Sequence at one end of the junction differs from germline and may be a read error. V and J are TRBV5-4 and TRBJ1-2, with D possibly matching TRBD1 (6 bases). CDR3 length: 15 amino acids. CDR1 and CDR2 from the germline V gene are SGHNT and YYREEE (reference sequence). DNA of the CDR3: TGTGCCAGCAGCTCTGGACAGTCCCCCAACTATGGCCACACCTTC. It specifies CASSSGQSPNYGHTF.

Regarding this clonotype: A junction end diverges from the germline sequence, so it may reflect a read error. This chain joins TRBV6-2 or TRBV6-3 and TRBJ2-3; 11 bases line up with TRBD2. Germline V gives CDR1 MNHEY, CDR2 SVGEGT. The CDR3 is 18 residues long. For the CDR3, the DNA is TGTGCCAGCAGTTACCCGAGTGTGACTAGCGGGAAAACAGATAGGCAGTATTTT. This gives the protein CASSYPSVTSGKTDRQYF.

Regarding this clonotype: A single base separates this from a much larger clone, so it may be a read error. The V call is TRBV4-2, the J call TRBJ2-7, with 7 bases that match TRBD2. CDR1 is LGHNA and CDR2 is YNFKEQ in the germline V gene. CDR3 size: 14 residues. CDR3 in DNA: TGTGCCAGCAGCCAAATGCTGGGGGGGTACGAGCCGTACTTC. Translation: CASSQMLGGYEPYF.

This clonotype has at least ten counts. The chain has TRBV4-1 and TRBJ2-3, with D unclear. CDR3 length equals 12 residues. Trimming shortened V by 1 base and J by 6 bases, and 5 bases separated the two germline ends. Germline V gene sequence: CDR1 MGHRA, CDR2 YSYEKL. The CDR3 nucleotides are TGCGCCAGCAGCCAAGCTGGGGATACGCAGTATTTT. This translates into CASSQAGDTQYF.

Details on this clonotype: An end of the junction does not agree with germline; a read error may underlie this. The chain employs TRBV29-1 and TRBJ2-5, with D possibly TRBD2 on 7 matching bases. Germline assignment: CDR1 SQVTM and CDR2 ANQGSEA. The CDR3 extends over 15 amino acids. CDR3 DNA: TGCAGCCTTGATCCCCTCCCGGGGGGCACGGAGACCCAGTACTTC. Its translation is CSLDPLPGGTETQYF. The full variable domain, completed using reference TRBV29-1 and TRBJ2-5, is SAVISQKPSRDICQRGTSLTIQCQVDSQVTMMFWYRQQPGQSLTLIATANQGSEATYESGFVIDKFPISRPNLTFSTLTVSNMSPEDSSIYLCSLDPLPGGTETQYFGPGTRLLVL.

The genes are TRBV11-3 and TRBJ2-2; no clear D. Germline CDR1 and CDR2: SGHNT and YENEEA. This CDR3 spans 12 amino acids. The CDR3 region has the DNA TGTACCTCCACGGTGGACACCGGGGAGCTGTTTTTT. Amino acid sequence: CTSTVDTGELFF.

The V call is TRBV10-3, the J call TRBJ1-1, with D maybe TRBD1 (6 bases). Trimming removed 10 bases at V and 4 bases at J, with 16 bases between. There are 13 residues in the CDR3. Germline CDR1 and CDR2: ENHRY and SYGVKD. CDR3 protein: CASRTASGTEAFF. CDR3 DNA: TGTGCCAGCCGGACAGCGTCAGGCACTGAAGCTTTCTTT.

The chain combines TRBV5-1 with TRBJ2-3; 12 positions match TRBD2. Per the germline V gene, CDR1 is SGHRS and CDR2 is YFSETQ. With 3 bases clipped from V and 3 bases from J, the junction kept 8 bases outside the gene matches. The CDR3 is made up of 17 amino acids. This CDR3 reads CASSSRSSGRATDTQYF. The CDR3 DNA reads TGCGCCAGCAGCTCCAGATCTAGCGGGAGGGCGACAGATACGCAGTATTTT. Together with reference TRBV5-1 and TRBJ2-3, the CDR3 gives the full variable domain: KAGVTQTPRYLIKTRGQQVTLSCSPISGHRSVSWYQQTPGQGLQFLFEYFSETQRNKGNFPGRFSGRQFSNSRSEMNVSTLELGDSALYLCASSSRSSGRATDTQYFGPGTRLTVL.

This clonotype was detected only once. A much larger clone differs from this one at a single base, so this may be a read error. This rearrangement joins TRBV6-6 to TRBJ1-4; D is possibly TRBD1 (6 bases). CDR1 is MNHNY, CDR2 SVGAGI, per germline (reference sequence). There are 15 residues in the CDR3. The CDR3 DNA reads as TGTGTCAGCAGTCTACAGACAGGCATTAATGAAAAACTGTTTTTT. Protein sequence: CVSSLQTGINEKLFF.

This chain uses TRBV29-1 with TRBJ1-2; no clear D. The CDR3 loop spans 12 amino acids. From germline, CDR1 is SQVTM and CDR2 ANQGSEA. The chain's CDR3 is CGVRLTLYGYTF. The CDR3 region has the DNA TGCGGTGTCCGCCTAACACTCTATGGCTACACCTTC.

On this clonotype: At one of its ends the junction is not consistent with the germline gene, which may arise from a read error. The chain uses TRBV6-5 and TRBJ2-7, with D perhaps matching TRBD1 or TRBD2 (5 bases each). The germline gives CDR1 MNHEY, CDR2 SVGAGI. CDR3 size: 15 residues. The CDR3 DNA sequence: TGTGCCAGCAGAGCTACAGGATCGGGGTCCTATGAGCAGTACTTC. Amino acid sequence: CASRATGSGSYEQYF.